The entry that follows covers one T cell receptor (beta chain) sequence. The target antigen is unknown. This record comes from a study of shared clonotypes between healthy human individuals. Study results and caveats: Memory subsets had estimated richness that was generally smaller than that of naive subsets.

Terminally differentiated effector memory CD45RA+ cells were excluded from the naive CD8 cells, which were CD45RO-negative and positively selected for CCR7. The healthy adult donors were HIV-negative and reported no recent acute infections or vaccinations. The data were produced by immunoSEQ multiplex PCR, yet TCRdb's version contains in-frame clones alone and is incomplete. In the table there are about 1.9 million clones, 80% to 95% of which are singletons. V shed 3 bases and J shed 0 bases, with 14 bases lying between them. CDR3 length equals 16 residues. Germline CDR1 is SEHNR and CDR2 is FQNEAQ (reference sequence).

This TCR was sampled from a man aged 18-30 years in good health. Some clones in this sample may be carry-over from other donors' samples. The chain is built from TRBV7-9 and TRBJ2-5; D ambiguous. The sample consisted of naive CD8+ T cells from PBMCs. The CDR3 loop reads CASSLGIRNYQETQYF. CDR3 in DNA: TGTGCCAGCAGCTTGGGGATCAGGAATTACCAAGAGACCCAGTACTTC.